Here is one T cell receptor beta chain with its context. These data belong to a study of shared clonotypes between healthy human individuals. The authors distributed each subset's genomic DNA evenly over several immunoSEQ plates. The repertoire was sequenced with immunoSEQ multiplex PCR; TCRdb's copy has only in-frame clones and lacks some. The sample includes 150,000 to 200,000 clones, approximately 95% of them seen just once. Every contributor of samples was a Caucasian grown-up residing in Nashville, Tennessee. Germline V gene lookup returns CDR1 SGHRS and CDR2 YFSETQ. CDR3 size: 14 residues. V lost 0 bases and J 1 base, leaving 8 bases between the germline ends.

Sequencing input: naive CD4+ T cells sorted from blood. The subset here: CD45RA+ positively selected. The rearrangement joins TRBV5-1 to TRBJ2-7, with D hard to call. The receptor's source is a young woman in good health. Here the CDR3 reads CASSLAASSYEQYF. The CDR3 coding sequence is TGCGCCAGCAGCTTGGCGGCCAGTTCCTACGAGCAGTACTTC.